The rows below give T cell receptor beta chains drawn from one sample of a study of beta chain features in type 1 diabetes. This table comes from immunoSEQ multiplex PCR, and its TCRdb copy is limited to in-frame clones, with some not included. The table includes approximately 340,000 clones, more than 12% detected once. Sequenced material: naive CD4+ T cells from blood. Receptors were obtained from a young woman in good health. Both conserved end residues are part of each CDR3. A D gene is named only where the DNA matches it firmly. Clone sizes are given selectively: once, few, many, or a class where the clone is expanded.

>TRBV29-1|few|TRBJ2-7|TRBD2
CSALKAGGTYEQYF
TGCAGCGCCCTAAAAGCGGGAGGGACCTACGAGCAGTACTTC
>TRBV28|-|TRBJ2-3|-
CASSSPRGGGTDTQYF
TGTGCCAGCAGTTCCCCCCGGGGAGGTGGCACAGATACGCAGTATTTT
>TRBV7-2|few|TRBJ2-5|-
CASSFTGSRETQYF
TGTGCCAGCAGTTTTACAGGGTCGAGGGAGACCCAGTACTTC
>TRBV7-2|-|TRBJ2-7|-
CASSLGRQSYEQYF
TGTGCCAGCAGCTTAGGGAGGCAGTCCTACGAGCAGTACTTC
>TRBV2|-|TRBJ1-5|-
CASSVDSINQPQHF
TGTGCCAGCAGTGTTGACAGCATCAATCAGCCCCAGCATTTT
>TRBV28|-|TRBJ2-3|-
CATNRQRGTDTQYF
TGTGCCACGAATCGTCAGCGAGGCACAGATACGCAGTATTTT
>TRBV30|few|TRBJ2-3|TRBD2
CAWSVRASGSPYPPDTQYF
TGTGCCTGGAGTGTACGAGCTAGCGGGAGTCCGTATCCCCCAGATACGCAGTATTTT
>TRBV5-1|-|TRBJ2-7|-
CASSADTGLQGYEQYF
TGCGCCAGCAGCGCTGACACGGGACTCCAAGGCTACGAGCAGTACTTC
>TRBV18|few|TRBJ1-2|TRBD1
CASSQGQVNYGYTF
TGTGCCAGCTCGCAAGGACAGGTTAACTATGGCTACACCTTC
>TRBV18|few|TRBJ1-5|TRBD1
CASSPGQGHQPQHF
TGTGCCAGCTCACCCGGACAGGGTCATCAGCCCCAGCATTTT
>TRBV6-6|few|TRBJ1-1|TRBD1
CASSDTGGRNTEAFF
TGTGCCAGCAGTGACACAGGGGGCAGGAACACTGAAGCTTTCTTT
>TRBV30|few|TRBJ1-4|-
CARASGANEKLFF
TGTGCCAGGGCGTCAGGGGCAAATGAAAAACTGTTTTTT
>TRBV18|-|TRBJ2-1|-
CASSPQGSGNEQFF
TGTGCCAGCTCACCGCAGGGATCGGGCAATGAGCAGTTCTTC
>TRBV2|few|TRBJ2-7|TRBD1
CASARDRAYEQYF
TGTGCCAGCGCCCGGGACAGAGCCTACGAGCAGTACTTC
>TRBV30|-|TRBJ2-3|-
CAWRKTDGLGTQYF
TGTGCCTGGAGGAAGACAGACGGTTTGGGTACGCAGTATTTT
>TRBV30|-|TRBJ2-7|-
CAWSIYTYEQYF
TGTGCCTGGAGTATATACACCTACGAGCAGTACTTC
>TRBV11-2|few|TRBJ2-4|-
CASSLDSRDIQYF
TGTGCCAGCAGCTTAGACAGCAGGGACATTCAGTACTTC
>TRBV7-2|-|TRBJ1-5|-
CASRSGVAGQPQHF
TGTGCCAGCAGATCAGGGGTTGCTGGGCAGCCCCAGCATTTT
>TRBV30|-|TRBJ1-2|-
CAWSPRNYGYTF
TGTGCCTGGAGCCCCAGAAACTATGGCTACACCTTC
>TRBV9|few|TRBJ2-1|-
CASSVAAYNEQFF
TGTGCCAGCAGCGTAGCCGCCTACAATGAGCAGTTCTTC
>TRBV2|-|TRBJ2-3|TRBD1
CATHRGSTDTQYF
TGTGCCACTCACAGGGGAAGCACAGATACGCAGTATTTT
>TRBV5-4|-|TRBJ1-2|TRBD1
CAGSREQGAGGYTF
TGTGCCGGCTCCCGAGAACAGGGGGCGGGTGGCTACACCTTC
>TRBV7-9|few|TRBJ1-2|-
CASSLATDGYTF
TGTGCCAGCAGCTTAGCTACGGATGGCTACACCTTC
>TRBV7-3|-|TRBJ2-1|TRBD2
CASSLDPSGIPNNEQFF
TGTGCCAGCAGCTTAGATCCTAGCGGGATTCCAAACAATGAGCAGTTCTTC